The source of this T cell receptor beta chain is a study of T cell responses to AZD1222 COVID-19 vaccine. The assay was immunoSEQ multiplex PCR, and TCRdb's table has in-frame clones only and misses some. This table has approximately 140,000 clones, over 85% appearing once. V was shortened by 6 bases and J by 0 bases, with 15 bases between the two germline ends. Germline V gene data show CDR1 as SNHLY and CDR2 as FYNNEI. The CDR3 extends over 15 amino acids. The sequence was collected from an adult in good health. The chain carries TRBV2 and TRBJ2-7; D possibly matches TRBD1 or TRBD2 (5 bases each). Sample: peripheral blood, taken on day 0 of AZD1222 vaccination. The CDR3 protein is CASSDWDGDSYEQYF. As DNA, the CDR3 is TGTGCCAGCAGCGACTGGGACGGAGACTCCTACGAGCAGTACTTC. Variable domain in full (rest from reference TRBV2 and TRBJ2-7): EPEVTQTPSHQVTQMGQEVILRCVPISNHLYFYWYRQILGQKVEFLVSFYNNEISEKSEIFDDQFSVERPDGSNFTLKIRSTKLEDSAMYFCASSDWDGDSYEQYFGPGTRLTVT.